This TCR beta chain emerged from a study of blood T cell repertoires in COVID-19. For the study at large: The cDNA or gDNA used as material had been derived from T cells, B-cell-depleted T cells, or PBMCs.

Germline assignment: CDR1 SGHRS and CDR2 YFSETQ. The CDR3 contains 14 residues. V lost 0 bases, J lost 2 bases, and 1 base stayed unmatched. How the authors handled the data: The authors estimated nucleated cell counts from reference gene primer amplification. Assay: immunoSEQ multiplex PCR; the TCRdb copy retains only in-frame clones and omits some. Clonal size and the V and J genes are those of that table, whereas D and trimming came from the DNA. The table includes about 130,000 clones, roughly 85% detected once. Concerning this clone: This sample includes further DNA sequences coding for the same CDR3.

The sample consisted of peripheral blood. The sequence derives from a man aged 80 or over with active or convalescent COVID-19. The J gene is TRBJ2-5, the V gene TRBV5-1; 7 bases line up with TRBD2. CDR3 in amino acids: CASSLAGGQETQYF. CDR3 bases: TGCGCCAGCAGCTTGGCCGGGGGGCAAGAGACCCAGTACTTC. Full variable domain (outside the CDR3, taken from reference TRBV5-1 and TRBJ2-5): KAGVTQTPRYLIKTRGQQVTLSCSPISGHRSVSWYQQTPGQGLQFLFEYFSETQRNKGNFPGRFSGRQFSNSRSEMNVSTLELGDSALYLCASSLAGGQETQYFGPGTRLLVL.